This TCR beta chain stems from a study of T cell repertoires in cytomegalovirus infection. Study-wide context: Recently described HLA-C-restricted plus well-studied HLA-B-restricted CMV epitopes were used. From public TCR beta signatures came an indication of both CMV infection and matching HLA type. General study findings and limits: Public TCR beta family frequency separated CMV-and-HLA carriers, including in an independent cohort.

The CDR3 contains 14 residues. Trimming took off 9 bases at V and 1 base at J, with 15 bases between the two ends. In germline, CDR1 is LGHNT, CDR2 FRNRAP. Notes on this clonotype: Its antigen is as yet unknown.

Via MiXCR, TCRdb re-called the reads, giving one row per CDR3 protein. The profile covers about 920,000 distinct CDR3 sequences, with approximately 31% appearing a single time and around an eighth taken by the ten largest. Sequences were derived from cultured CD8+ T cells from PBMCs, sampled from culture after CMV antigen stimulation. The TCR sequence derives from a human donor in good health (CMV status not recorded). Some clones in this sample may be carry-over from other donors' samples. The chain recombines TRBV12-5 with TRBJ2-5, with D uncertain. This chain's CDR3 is CASLPPSAQETQYF. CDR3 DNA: TGTGCTAGCCTACCCCCCAGCGCCCAAGAGACCCAGTACTTC.